This paragraph reports one T cell receptor beta chain. Its antigen is not identified. This entry comes from a study of human T cells and chemical hapten exposure. Study information: Alopecia areata, totalis and universalis patients, mostly female, were included. Per-sample variation in TCR yield stemmed mainly from small pooled library volume differences. Broader study findings: TCRs at a frequency above 1 in 1000 stayed unchanged with DPC sensitization. Compared to controls, expanded TCRs made significantly more large clusters of similar CDR3s.

This CDR3 has 13 residues. CDR1 and CDR2 from the germline V gene are DFQATT and SNEGSKA (reference sequence). TCRdb reanalysed the RACE reads using MiXCR and keeps one entry per CDR3 protein. Among 370,000 or so distinct CDR3 sequences listed, approximately 5.1% were seen once. The time point is: patch test 1, 2 weeks after DPC sensitization. As for treatment: therapeutic diphenylcyclopropenone sensitization with weekly scalp DPC. The rearrangement links TRBV20-1 to TRBJ1-2; D ambiguous. The sample in question was whole blood, obtained in connection with sensitization to the hapten diphenylcyclopropenone (DPC). The TCR sequence derives from a woman aged 45-60 years with alopecia areata. Some clones in this sample may be carry-over from other donors' samples. The CDR3 region has the DNA TGCATTTCCGACCCTCAGGTTAACTATGGCTACACCTTC. It specifies CISDPQVNYGYTF.